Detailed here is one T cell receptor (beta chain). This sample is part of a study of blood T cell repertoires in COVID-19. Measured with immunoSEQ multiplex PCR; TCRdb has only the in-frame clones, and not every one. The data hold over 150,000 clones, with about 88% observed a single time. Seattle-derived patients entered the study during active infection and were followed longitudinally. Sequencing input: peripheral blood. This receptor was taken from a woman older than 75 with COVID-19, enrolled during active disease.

The CDR3 nucleotides read TGCGCCACCAAGGACGAAGACAGAAGGGCTTTCTTT. It codes for CATKDEDRRAFF. The chain is built from TRBV5-1 and TRBJ1-1; D possibly corresponds to TRBD1 (5 bases). This CDR3 contains 12 residues. Trimming stripped 9 bases from V and 11 bases from J, with 20 bases between. From germline, CDR1 is SGHRS and CDR2 YFSETQ. The full variable domain, with the rest looked up from reference TRBV5-1 and TRBJ1-1, is KAGVTQTPRYLIKTRGQQVTLSCSPISGHRSVSWYQQTPGQGLQFLFEYFSETQRNKGNFPGRFSGRQFSNSRSEMNVSTLELGDSALYLCATKDEDRRAFFGQGTRLTVV.